A single sample is the source of the 22 T cell receptor beta chains below, sequenced in a study of T cell repertoires in cytomegalovirus infection. One entry per CDR3 protein, called by TCRdb with MiXCR from the reads. The sample has about 500,000 distinct CDR3 sequences; about 33% are singletons. The antigens these receptors bind are not known. Sequenced here: cultured PBMCs, sampled from culture after CMV antigen stimulation. The receptors originated from a human donor in good health (CMV status not recorded). Some clones in this sample may be carry-over from other donors' samples.

This clonotype occurred a few times. The chain employs TRBV6-5 and TRBJ1-2, with 7 nucleotides matching TRBD1. The length of the CDR3 is 16 residues. Germline V gene sequence: CDR1 MNHEY, CDR2 SVGAGI. The junction had 8 bases not matched to a gene; V was cut back by 4 bases and J by 0 bases. Here the CDR3 reads CASSSGTVLSNYGYTF. The CDR3 coding sequence is TGTGCCAGCAGTTCTGGGACAGTCCTATCTAACTATGGCTACACCTTC.

This clonotype was seen a single time. This sequence joins TRBV10-3 and TRBJ2-1, with 10 bases fitting TRBD2. V trimming: 8 bases; J trimming: 0 bases; junction bases outside the gene matches: 19. The CDR3 runs 20 residues. CDR1 ENHRY and CDR2 SYGVKD come from the germline V gene. The CDR3 DNA reads TGTGCCATCCGGGGGGAGGTAGCGGGAGGTGGGATTACCTCCTACAATGAGCAGTTCTTC. This gives the protein CAIRGEVAGGGITSYNEQFF.

The chain uses TRBV6-2 or TRBV6-3 and TRBJ2-1; 7 bases agree with TRBD2. With V trimmed by 6 bases and J by 7 bases, 18 bases remained unmatched. The CDR3 contains 17 residues. Germline V CDR1 and CDR2: MNHEY, SVGEGT. CDR3 sequence (DNA): TGTGCCAGCAGCTCCTACCCATCTAGCGGACTACAGAATGAGCAGTTCTTC. This codes for CASSSYPSSGLQNEQFF.

The chain combines TRBV6-2 or TRBV6-3 with TRBJ2-1; 14 nucleotides align to TRBD2. This CDR3 spans 17 amino acids. V was clipped by 4 bases and J by 3 bases; unmatched bases: 5. Germline V gene sequence: CDR1 MNHEY, CDR2 SVGEGT. CDR3 nucleotide sequence: TGTGCCAGCAGTTCCACGGGACTAGCGGGAGTCTACAATGAGCAGTTCTTC. The encoded protein is CASSSTGLAGVYNEQFF.

This clonotype was seen more than once but under ten times. The chain combines TRBV19 with TRBJ2-3; 10 positions match TRBD2. The CDR3 extends over 17 amino acids. The V gene's germline CDR1 is LNHDA and CDR2 SQIVND (reference sequence). V was clipped by 6 bases and J by 5 bases; unmatched bases: 14. CDR3 in DNA: TGTGCCAGTAGCAGGATAGCGGGAGGAGTAACACAAGATACGCAGTATTTT. Translated: CASSRIAGGVTQDTQYF.

The rearrangement links TRBV10-3 to TRBJ2-2; 13 nucleotides agree with TRBD2. The CDR3 is 16 amino acids. V was pared by 3 bases and J by 4 bases, with 2 bases of the junction left unmatched. CDR1 ENHRY and CDR2 SYGVKD come from the germline V gene. The chain's CDR3 is CAISDGLAGVTGELFF. The CDR3 DNA reads as TGTGCCATCAGTGATGGACTAGCGGGAGTCACCGGGGAGCTGTTTTTT.

J is TRBJ1-2 and V is TRBV7-9; a weak D match, TRBD1 (6 bases). This CDR3 spans 15 amino acids. Germline-derived CDR1 and CDR2 are SEHNR and FQNEAQ (reference sequence). V gave up 1 base and J gave up 7 bases, with 16 bases separating them. CDR3 in DNA: TGTGCCAGCAGCTTAGAAACAGGGCTCTCGCGTGGCTACACCTTC. Protein product: CASSLETGLSRGYTF.

This clonotype was recorded a few times. The rearrangement links TRBV28 to TRBJ1-5, with D possibly matching TRBD1 (6 bases). Between the trimmed V and J ends, which lost 3 bases and 2 bases, there was a span of 11 bases. CDR3 size: 15 residues. Germline V gene lookup returns CDR1 MDHEN and CDR2 SYDVKM. The chain's CDR3 is CASSLAGAGNQPQHF. CDR3 sequence (DNA): TGTGCCAGCAGTTTGGCAGGGGCTGGCAATCAGCCCCAGCATTTT.

V and J are TRBV20-1 and TRBJ2-1; 9 bases are shared with TRBD2. The germline V gene encodes CDR1 DFQATT and CDR2 SNEGSKA (reference sequence). With V trimmed by 4 bases and J by 8 bases, 9 bases remained unmatched. The CDR3 consists of 14 residues. CDR3 loop: CSAKVSGRNYEQFF. The CDR3 region has the DNA TGCAGTGCTAAGGTTAGCGGGAGAAACTATGAGCAGTTCTTC.

The chain combines TRBV19 with TRBJ2-7; TRBD2 might be the D (5 bases). The V end was cut by 6 bases, the J end by 4 bases, with 19 bases between. This CDR3 is 15 amino acids long. Per the germline V gene, CDR1 is LNHDA and CDR2 is SQIVND (reference sequence). The CDR3 DNA reads as TGTGCCAGTAGAGACGCGGGCTCGTGGGTGTACGAGCAGTACTTC. Protein: CASRDAGSWVYEQYF.

This clonotype has a handful of counts. The chain combines TRBV7-9 with TRBJ2-1, with 7 bases matching TRBD2. J lost 6 bases, V lost 8 bases, and 10 bases had no gene match. This CDR3 has 14 residues. Germline V gene lookup returns CDR1 SEHNR and CDR2 FQNEAQ (reference sequence). CDR3 in DNA: TGTGCCAGCCTCGTCGCGGGAGATCGCAATGAGCAGTTCTTC. As protein: CASLVAGDRNEQFF.

Many counts were recorded for this clonotype. The chain couples TRBV7-2 to TRBJ1-5, with 9 bases fitting TRBD1. V gave up 2 bases and J gave up 8 bases; unmatched junction bases: 7. There are 15 residues in the CDR3. In germline, CDR1 is SGHTA, CDR2 FQGNSA. CDR3 residues: CASSLTTGGQEPQHF. In DNA form, the CDR3 reads TGTGCCAGCAGCTTAACAACAGGGGGCCAAGAGCCCCAGCATTTT. Complete variable domain (other parts from reference TRBV7-2 and TRBJ1-5): GAGVSQSPSNKVTEKGKDVELRCDPISGHTALYWYRQSLGQGLEFLIYFQGNSAPDKSGLPSDRFSAERTGGSVSTLTIQRTQQEDSAVYLCASSLTTGGQEPQHFGDGTRLSIL.

The chain recombines TRBV29-1 with TRBJ1-4; weak D call: TRBD1 (5 bases). CDR3 length equals 11 residues. Germline lookup yields CDR1 SQVTM and CDR2 ANQGSEA. The V end was cut by 6 bases, the J end by 5 bases, with 7 bases between. Written as DNA, the CDR3 is TGCAGCGTAGGGGAGAATGAAAAACTGTTTTTT. Translated: CSVGENEKLFF.

The chain carries TRBV2 and TRBJ1-1; perhaps TRBD1 as D (5 bases). The CDR3 extends over 13 amino acids. Germline V CDR1 and CDR2: SNHLY, FYNNEI. V lost 11 bases, J lost 1 base, and 14 bases lay in between. CDR3 nucleotide sequence: TGTGCCGGGGGGGGGTTTACGAACACTGAAGCTTTCTTT. As protein: CAGGGFTNTEAFF.

J is TRBJ1-5 and V is TRBV19; D remains unclear. Germline V lookup: CDR1 LNHDA, CDR2 SQIVND (reference sequence). Trimming took off 3 bases at V and 6 bases at J, with 9 bases between the two ends. The CDR3 runs to 13 residues. The CDR3: CASSIIIRQPQHF. DNA for the CDR3: TGTGCCAGTAGTATCATAATCCGTCAGCCCCAGCATTTT. Based on the CDR3 plus reference TRBV19 and TRBJ1-5, the full variable domain is DGGITQSPKYLFRKEGQNVTLSCEQNLNHDAMYWYRQDPGQGLRLIYYSQIVNDFQKGDIAEGYSVSREKKESFPLTVTSAQKNPTAFYLCASSIIIRQPQHFGDGTRLSIL.

V is TRBV5-1 and J is TRBJ2-5; 7 bases are a match to TRBD2. Germline lookup yields CDR1 SGHRS and CDR2 YFSETQ. J was trimmed by 2 bases and V by 5 bases; bases with no gene match: 3. This CDR3 spans 13 amino acids. As DNA, the CDR3 is TGCGCCAGCAGTGGGGACTATCAAGAGACCCAGTACTTC. Amino acid sequence: CASSGDYQETQYF.

This clonotype was counted a few times. The chain recombines TRBV20-1 with TRBJ1-2; unclear D gene. There are 13 residues in the CDR3. Germline V gene sequence: CDR1 DFQATT, CDR2 SNEGSKA (reference sequence). V was shortened by 5 bases and J by 8 bases, with 18 bases between the two germline ends. The CDR3 sequence is CSALAFGGEGYTF. CDR3 sequence (DNA): TGCAGTGCTTTAGCTTTCGGCGGGGAGGGCTACACCTTC.

This clonotype has a handful of counts. The chain recombines TRBV28 with TRBJ2-7, with D unclear. V dropped 5 bases and J dropped 3 bases, with 14 bases sitting between them. The length of the CDR3 is 14 residues. Germline CDR1 MDHEN, CDR2 SYDVKM. For the CDR3, the DNA is TGTGCCAGCAGTAAAGACATCACCCGCTACGAGCAGTACGTC. It is translated as CASSKDITRYEQYV.

The chain links TRBV6-6 to TRBJ2-1, with TRBD2 matching over 10 bases. The CDR3 runs to 14 residues. Germline lookup yields CDR1 MNHNY and CDR2 SVGAGI (reference sequence). V trimming: 9 bases; J trimming: 8 bases; junction bases outside the gene matches: 10. The CDR3 here is CASRSGRSVDEQFF. Here the CDR3 DNA reads TGTGCCAGTCGTAGCGGGAGGTCTGTCGATGAGCAGTTCTTC.

The J gene is TRBJ2-2, the V gene TRBV27, with TRBD1 identical over 8 bases. The J segment lost 7 bases and the V segment lost 6 bases, leaving 7 bases of the junction unmatched. The CDR3 loop spans 14 amino acids. CDR1 is MNHEY and CDR2 is SMNVEV in the germline V gene (reference sequence). CDR3 sequence: CASRTDRARGELFF. Written as DNA, the CDR3 is TGTGCCAGCAGAACGGACAGGGCGCGCGGGGAGCTGTTTTTT.

The chain carries TRBV7-3 and TRBJ2-1; 9 bases are shared with TRBD2. Trimming removed 4 bases from V and 7 bases from J; junction bases left unmatched: 11. This CDR3 spans 16 amino acids. In germline, CDR1 is SGHTA, CDR2 FQGTGA. The CDR3 loop reads CASSYSGRSSGNEQFF. In DNA, the CDR3 is TGTGCCAGCAGCTATAGCGGGAGATCCTCGGGTAATGAGCAGTTCTTC.

CDR3 DNA: TGCGCCAGCAGCCCGGGACTAGGAAGTACAGATACGCAGTATTTT. As protein: CASSPGLGSTDTQYF. The J gene is TRBJ2-3, the V gene TRBV10-1; TRBD2 agrees at 8 bases. Trimming removed 6 bases from V and 3 bases from J; junction bases left unmatched: 8. Germline CDR1 is WNHNN and CDR2 is SYGVQD (reference sequence). The CDR3 sequence is 15 residues long.